Listed here is a single T cell receptor (beta chain). What it recognizes is unknown. The sample originates from a study of response to subunit inactivated influenza vaccine. Study findings and constraints: It was the authors' suggestion that each seasonal influenza vaccination recruits few new T cells.

TCRdb fed the RT-PCR reads into MiXCR, producing one record per CDR3 protein. The sample has 650,000 to 800,000 distinct CDR3 sequences, about 15% seen once. Germline V gene sequence: CDR1 SGHVS, CDR2 FQNEAQ. The CDR3 is made up of 13 amino acids. V dropped 1 base and J dropped 10; count of bases not matched to a gene: 3. Material: PBMCs from blood, obtained around two weeks before vaccination. This chain links TRBV7-8 with TRBJ1-4; 7 bases agree with TRBD1. This receptor was identified in a man aged 45 to 65 who received an inactivated influenza vaccine. The CDR3 reads CASSLGGTVKLFF. The CDR3 DNA follows: TGTGCCAGCAGCTTAGGGGGGACAGTAAAACTGTTTTTT. Complete variable domain (other parts from reference TRBV7-8 and TRBJ1-4): GAGVSQSPRYKVAKRGQDVALRCDPISGHVSLFWYQQALGQGPEFLTYFQNEAQLDKSGLPSDRFFAERPEGSVSTLKIQRTQQEDSAVYLCASSLGGTVKLFFGSGTQLSVL.